This is a list of T cell receptor beta chains from one sample in a study of T cell responses to AZD1222 COVID-19 vaccine. Sequenced by immunoSEQ multiplex PCR; TCRdb stores in-frame clones only, minus some. This sample carries about 160,000 clones, about nine tenths of them seen once, and the ten largest clones take around 6%. The material was peripheral blood, obtained on day 0 of AZD1222 vaccination. The receptors come from an adult in good health. The conserved cysteine and the conserved F or W are not part of the CDR3 here. Each record gives: J gene, V gene, CDR3 protein.

J: TRBJ2-7
V: TRBV19
CDR3: ASSTALVTTIGEQY

J: TRBJ1-1
V: TRBV19
CDR3: ASTPRRSLNTEAF

J: TRBJ1-2
V: TRBV2
CDR3: ASSGTGSNYGYT

J: TRBJ2-1
V: TRBV5-1
CDR3: ASSLEGSGRLGEQF

J: TRBJ1-4
V: TRBV5-1
CDR3: ASSPFGVANEKLF

J: TRBJ2-2
V: TRBV7-9
CDR3: ASSLRTGRPTGELF

J: TRBJ1-5
V: TRBV18
CDR3: ASSPLRLRDSLNQPQH

J: TRBJ2-5
V: TRBV10-3
CDR3: AISESAGAGETQY

J: TRBJ2-5
V: TRBV7-8
CDR3: ASSLNIGLETQY

J: TRBJ1-2
V: TRBV20-1
CDR3: SASRVKDILPGGYT

J: TRBJ1-2
V: TRBV5-4
CDR3: ASGNYGYT

J: TRBJ2-1
V: TRBV6-4
CDR3: ASSESSGVVDEQF

J: TRBJ1-2
V: TRBV5-1
CDR3: ASKGQGAGNYGYT

J: TRBJ1-6
V: TRBV6-1
CDR3: ASSDWAGKSDVDNSPLH

J: TRBJ1-1
V: TRBV5-1
CDR3: ASRRGGGSENTEAF

J: TRBJ1-2
V: TRBV7-9
CDR3: ASSLESPEGYT